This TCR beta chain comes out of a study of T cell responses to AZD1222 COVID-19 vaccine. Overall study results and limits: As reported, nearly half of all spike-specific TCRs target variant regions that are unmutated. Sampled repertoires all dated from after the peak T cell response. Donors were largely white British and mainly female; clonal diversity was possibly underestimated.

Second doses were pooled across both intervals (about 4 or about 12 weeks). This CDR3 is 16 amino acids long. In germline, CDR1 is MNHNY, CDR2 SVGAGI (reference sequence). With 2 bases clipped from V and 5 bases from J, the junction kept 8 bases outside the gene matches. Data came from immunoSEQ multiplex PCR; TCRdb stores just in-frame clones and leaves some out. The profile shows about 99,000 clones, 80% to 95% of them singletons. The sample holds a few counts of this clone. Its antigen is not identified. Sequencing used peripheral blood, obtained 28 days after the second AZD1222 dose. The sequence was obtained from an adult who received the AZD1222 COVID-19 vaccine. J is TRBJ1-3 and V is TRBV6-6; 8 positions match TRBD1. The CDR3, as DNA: TGTGCCAGCAGTTACGCCGGACAGGGCCCAAGAAACACCATATATTTT. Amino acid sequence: CASSYAGQGPRNTIYF.